This T cell receptor beta chain was recorded in a study of cytomegalovirus exposure and HLA in healthy donors. The germline V gene encodes CDR1 MDHEN and CDR2 SYDVKM. V was pared by 3 bases and J by 11 bases, with 8 bases between. The length of the CDR3 is 11 residues. Use of 60 Vbeta and 13 Jbeta primers characterized the PCR. Assay used: immunoSEQ multiplex PCR; TCRdb lists only in-frame clones, some missing. The sample comprises some 110,000 clones, around 61% of which are singletons, and roughly 2% rests with the top ten. The chain links TRBV28 to TRBJ1-5, with D unclear. This receptor was taken from a woman aged 30 to 39 in good health and CMV-seronegative. Sequencing was carried out using PBMCs. The CDR3 here is CASSFLRSQHF. CDR3 DNA: TGTGCCAGCAGTTTTTTGAGGTCCCAGCATTTT.